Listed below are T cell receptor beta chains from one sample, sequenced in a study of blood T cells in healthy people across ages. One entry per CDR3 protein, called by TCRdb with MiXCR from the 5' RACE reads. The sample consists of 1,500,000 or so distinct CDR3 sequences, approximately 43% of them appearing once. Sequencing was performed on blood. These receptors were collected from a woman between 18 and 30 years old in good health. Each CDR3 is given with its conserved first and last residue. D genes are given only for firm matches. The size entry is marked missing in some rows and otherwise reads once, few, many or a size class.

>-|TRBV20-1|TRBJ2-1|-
CSARVGGGYNEQFF
TGCAGTGCTAGAGTCGGGGGAGGCTACAATGAGCAGTTCTTC
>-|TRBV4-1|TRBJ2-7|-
CASSQAGASTEQYF
TGCGCCAGCAGCCAGGCCGGCGCTAGCACCGAGCAGTACTTC
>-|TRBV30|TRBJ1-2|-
CAWRDMTGARGGYTF
TGTGCCTGGAGGGATATGACAGGCGCAAGGGGTGGCTACACCTTC
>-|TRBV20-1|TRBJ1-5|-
CSARDQGREGGNQPQHF
TGCAGTGCTAGAGACCAGGGCAGGGAAGGGGGCAATCAGCCCCAGCATTTT
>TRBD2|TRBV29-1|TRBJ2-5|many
CSVRGLAGAQETQYF
TGCAGCGTGAGGGGCTTAGCGGGGGCCCAAGAGACCCAGTACTTC
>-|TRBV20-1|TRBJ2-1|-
CSARDQRVSLDEQFF
TGCAGTGCTAGAGATCAAAGGGTTAGCTTGGATGAGCAGTTCTTC
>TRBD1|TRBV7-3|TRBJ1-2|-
CASSLTPDRDDGYTF
TGTGCCAGCAGCTTAACACCGGACAGGGACGACGGCTACACCTTC
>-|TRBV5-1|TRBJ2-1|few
CASSFTQSSYNEQFF
TGCGCCAGCAGCTTTACTCAGAGCTCCTACAATGAGCAGTTCTTC
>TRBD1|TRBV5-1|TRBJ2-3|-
CASGDGQASDTQYF
TGCGCCAGCGGAGATGGACAGGCCTCAGATACGCAGTATTTT
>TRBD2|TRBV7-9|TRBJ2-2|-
CASSLWTSGPTGELFF
TGTGCCAGCAGCTTGTGGACTAGCGGGCCCACCGGGGAGCTGTTTTTT
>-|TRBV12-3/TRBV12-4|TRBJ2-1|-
CASSFGEAEQFF
TGTGCCAGCAGTTTCGGGGAAGCTGAGCAGTTCTTC
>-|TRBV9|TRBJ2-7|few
CASSPSGDRLYLSEQYF
TGTGCCAGCAGCCCATCGGGGGACAGACTGTACCTGTCCGAGCAGTACTTC
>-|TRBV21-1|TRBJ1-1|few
CASSKGRGPGARENTEAFF
TGTGCCAGCAGCAAAGGGCGGGGACCGGGGGCAAGGGAAAACACTGAAGCTTTCTTT
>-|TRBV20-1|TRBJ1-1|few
CSARDQPDPNTEAFF
TGCAGTGCTAGAGATCAACCCGATCCCAACACTGAAGCTTTCTTT
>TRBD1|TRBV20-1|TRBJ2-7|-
CSARLLSDREEQYF
TGCAGTGCTAGATTGTTATCAGACAGGGAAGAGCAGTACTTC
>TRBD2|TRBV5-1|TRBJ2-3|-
CASSSISGGRDTQYF
TGCGCCAGCAGCTCAATTAGCGGGGGGCGAGATACGCAGTATTTT
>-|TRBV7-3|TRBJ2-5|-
CASSATGYETQYF
TGTGCCAGCAGCGCAACAGGGTACGAGACCCAGTACTTC
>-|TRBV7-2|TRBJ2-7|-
CASSFLRRATPDSSYEQYF
TGTGCCAGCAGCTTCCTGCGGCGGGCTACACCTGATAGCTCCTACGAGCAGTACTTC
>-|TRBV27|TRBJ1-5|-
CARSLAGRGQPQHF
TGTGCCAGAAGTTTGGCTGGGCGGGGACAGCCCCAGCATTTT
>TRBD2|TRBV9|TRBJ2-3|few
CASSVGGLAGAHASTDTQYF
TGTGCCAGCAGCGTAGGGGGACTAGCGGGGGCCCACGCGAGCACAGATACGCAGTATTTT
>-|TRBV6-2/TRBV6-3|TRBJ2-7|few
CASSWGTIYEQYF
TGTGCCAGCAGCTGGGGGACAATCTACGAGCAGTACTTC
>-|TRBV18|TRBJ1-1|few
CASSPGPSLAFF
TGTGCCAGCTCCCCGGGACCAAGTCTAGCTTTCTTT
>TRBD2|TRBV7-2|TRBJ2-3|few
CASSSLWGGDTQYF
TGTGCCAGCAGCTCCCTCTGGGGGGGAGATACGCAGTATTTT
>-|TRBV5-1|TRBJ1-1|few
CASSAYREPAFF
TGCGCCAGCAGCGCGTACAGGGAGCCAGCTTTCTTT
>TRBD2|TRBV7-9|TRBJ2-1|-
CASSFRLAGGLNEQFF
TGTGCCAGCAGCTTCAGACTAGCGGGAGGGCTCAATGAGCAGTTCTTC
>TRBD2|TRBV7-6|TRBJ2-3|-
CASSLEASGINTDTQYF
TGTGCCAGCAGCTTAGAGGCTAGCGGGATTAATACAGATACGCAGTATTTT
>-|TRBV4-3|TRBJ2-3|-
CASSQPSRKRFWDMQYF
TGCGCCAGCAGCCAACCTTCGAGGAAACGATTTTGGGATATGCAGTATTTT
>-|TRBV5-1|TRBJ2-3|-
CASSFRDPVADTQYF
TGCGCCAGCAGCTTCCGGGACCCGGTGGCAGATACGCAGTATTTT
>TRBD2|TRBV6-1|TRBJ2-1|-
CASSADGRGWNEQFF
TGTGCCAGCAGTGCTGACGGGAGGGGGTGGAATGAGCAGTTCTTC
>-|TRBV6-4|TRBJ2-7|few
CASRGSYYEQYF
TGTGCCAGCAGAGGGAGCTACTACGAGCAGTACTTC
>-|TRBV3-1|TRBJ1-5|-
CASSPSQRTGNQPQHF
TGTGCCAGCAGCCCTTCACAAAGGACAGGCAATCAGCCCCAGCATTTT
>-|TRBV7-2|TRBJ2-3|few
CASSLFAPSPDTQYF
TGTGCCAGCAGCTTATTCGCGCCCAGCCCAGATACGCAGTATTTT
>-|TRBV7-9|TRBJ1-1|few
CASNTTGVNTEAFF
TGTGCCAGCAACACCACGGGGGTGAACACTGAAGCTTTCTTT
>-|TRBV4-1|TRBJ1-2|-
CASSSPGGGRGYTF
TGCGCCAGCAGCTCCCCGGGTGGGGGGCGAGGCTACACCTTC
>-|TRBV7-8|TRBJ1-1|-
CASSFNSVNTEAFF
TGTGCCAGCAGCTTTAACTCCGTGAACACTGAAGCTTTCTTT
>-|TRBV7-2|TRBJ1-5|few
CASSPRINQPQHF
TGTGCCAGCAGCCCCAGAATCAATCAGCCCCAGCATTTT
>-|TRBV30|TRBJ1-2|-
CAWIPTNYGYTF
TGTGCCTGGATCCCCACTAACTATGGCTACACCTTC
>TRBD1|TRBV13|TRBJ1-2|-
CASSPEGTGELDGYTF
TGTGCCAGCAGCCCCGAGGGGACAGGGGAGTTAGATGGCTACACCTTC
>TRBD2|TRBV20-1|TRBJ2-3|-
CSAQTSGAGTDTQYF
TGCAGTGCCCAGACTAGCGGGGCTGGTACAGATACGCAGTATTTT
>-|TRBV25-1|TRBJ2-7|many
CASQKDRYEQYF
TGTGCCAGCCAAAAAGACCGGTACGAGCAGTACTTC
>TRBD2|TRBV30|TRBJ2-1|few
CAWNRRGGSYNEQFF
TGTGCCTGGAACCGTCGAGGCGGGAGTTATAATGAGCAGTTCTTC
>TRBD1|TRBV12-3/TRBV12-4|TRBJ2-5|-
CASSNSGTAKETQYF
TGTGCCAGCAGTAACTCCGGGACAGCTAAAGAGACCCAGTACTTC
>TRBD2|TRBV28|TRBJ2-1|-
CASRQPSGRASDEQFF
TGTGCCAGCAGGCAGCCTAGCGGGAGGGCCTCGGATGAGCAGTTCTTC
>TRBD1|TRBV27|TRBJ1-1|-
CASSTQGGYTEAFF
TGTGCCAGCAGTACACAGGGGGGGTACACTGAAGCTTTCTTT
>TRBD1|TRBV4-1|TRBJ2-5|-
CASSPPGTAQETQYF
TGCGCCAGCAGCCCTCCCGGGACAGCCCAAGAGACCCAGTACTTC
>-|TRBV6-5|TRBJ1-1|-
CASSYSKVRSVNTEAFF
TGTGCCAGCAGTTACTCGAAGGTCAGGTCGGTGAACACTGAAGCTTTCTTT
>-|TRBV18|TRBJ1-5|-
CASSIGPNLPQHF
TGTGCCAGCTCAATAGGACCCAATCTGCCCCAGCATTTT
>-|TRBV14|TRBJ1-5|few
CASPQAGRPQHF
TGTGCCAGCCCCCAGGCGGGACGGCCCCAGCATTTT